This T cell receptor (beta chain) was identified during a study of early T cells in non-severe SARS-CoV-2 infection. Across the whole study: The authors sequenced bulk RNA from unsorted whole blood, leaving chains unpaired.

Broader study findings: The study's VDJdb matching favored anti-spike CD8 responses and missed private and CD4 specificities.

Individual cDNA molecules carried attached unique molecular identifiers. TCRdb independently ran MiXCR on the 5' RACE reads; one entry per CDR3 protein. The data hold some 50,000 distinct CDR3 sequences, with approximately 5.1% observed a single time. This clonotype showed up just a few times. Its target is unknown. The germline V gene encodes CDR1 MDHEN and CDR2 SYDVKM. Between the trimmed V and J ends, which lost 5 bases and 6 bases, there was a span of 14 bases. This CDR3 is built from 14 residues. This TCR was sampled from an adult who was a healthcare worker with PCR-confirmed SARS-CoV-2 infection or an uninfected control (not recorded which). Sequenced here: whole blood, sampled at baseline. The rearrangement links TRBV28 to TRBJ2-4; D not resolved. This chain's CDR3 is CASSPSPTGNIQYF. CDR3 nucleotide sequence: TGTGCCAGCAGTCCCTCCCCGACTGGAAACATTCAGTACTTC.